This T cell receptor beta chain was profiled in a study of identifying expanded T cells in peripheral blood. Study outcomes and limitations: Differentially abundant clones: roughly 1.2 between replicates, approximately 16 at roughly 2 weeks, 19 to 20 at four.

Collection occurred without any documented infections or immune events in donors. The assay was immunoSEQ multiplex PCR, and TCRdb's table has in-frame clones only and misses some. This table holds 95,000 to 150,000 clones, roughly 84% found once. Germline V lookup: CDR1 SEHNR, CDR2 FQNEAQ (reference sequence). V gave up 3 bases and J gave up 6 bases, with 12 bases separating them. The CDR3 contains 14 residues. With respect to this clone: Its specificity is not known.

V and J are TRBV7-9 and TRBJ2-1; possibly TRBD1 or TRBD2 for D (5 bases each). Sequenced material: blood. The origin of this receptor is a person aged 18 to 70 in good health. As DNA, the CDR3 is TGTGCCAGCAGCTTTGGATGGGGGAGCAATGAGCAGTTCTTC. Translation gives CASSFGWGSNEQFF.